The 16 T cell receptor beta chains listed next were all sequenced from one sample in a study of molecular identifiers for immune sequencing clone quantification. TCRdb processed the PCR reads anew with MiXCR; each CDR3 protein has one entry. The table includes around 480,000 distinct CDR3 sequences, roughly 23% detected once. The sequenced material came from naive CD8+ T cells from blood, with Jurkat cell RNA spiked in. The subset denotes: FACS-sorted CD8+CD4-CCR7+CD45RA+ naive T cells. These receptors were collected from a human donor in good health. Some libraries in this study had Jurkat cell RNA spiked in.

This clonotype was seen a handful of times. The chain has TRBV13 and TRBJ2-1, with D perhaps TRBD2 (6 bases). Trimming stripped 5 bases from V and 9 bases from J, with 17 bases between. Germline V lookup: CDR1 PRHDT, CDR2 FYEKMQ (reference sequence). The CDR3 length is 14 residues. CDR3 nucleotide sequence: TGTGCCAGCAGCCCCGGGGACTTCCAGGGTGAGCAGTTCTTC. Its translation is CASSPGDFQGEQFF.

V is TRBV24-1 and J is TRBJ1-1; no firm D call. Trimming took off 3 bases at V and 8 bases at J, with 15 bases between the two ends. The CDR3 runs 14 residues. The germline V gene encodes CDR1 KGHDR and CDR2 SFDVKD. This CDR3 is CATSDKKTDQEAFF. In nucleotides, the CDR3 is TGTGCCACCAGTGATAAAAAGACCGACCAAGAAGCTTTCTTT.

Of note for this clonotype: This clone may be a read error of a much larger clone one base away. The chain is built from TRBV20-1 and TRBJ1-6; a weak D match, TRBD1 (6 bases). The germline V gene encodes CDR1 DFQATT and CDR2 SNEGSKA (reference sequence). CDR3 length: 17 amino acids. The chain's CDR3 is CSARGGRGRSYNSPIHF. The CDR3 DNA follows: TGCAGTGCTAGAGGGGGCAGGGGACGGTCCTATAATTCACCCATCCACTTT.

In its sample, this clonotype was seen a few times. The gene calls are TRBV27 and TRBJ2-5; 8 bases agree with TRBD2. This CDR3 is 15 amino acids long. Germline trimming cut 5 bases from V and 0 bases from J; bases unmatched to any gene: 5. CDR1 and CDR2 (germline): MNHEY, SMNVEV (reference sequence). The CDR3 DNA reads TGTGCCAGCAGTGTGGTTAGCGGGGACCAAGAGACCCAGTACTTC. It encodes CASSVVSGDQETQYF.

This clonotype was recorded at least ten times. The chain couples TRBV29-1 to TRBJ2-3; D call uncertain. The V gene lost 3 bases and the J gene lost 2 bases, with 15 bases spanning the gap. Germline V gene sequence: CDR1 SQVTM, CDR2 ANQGSEA. The CDR3 covers 15 residues. CDR3 coding DNA: TGCAGCGTTGAGCGTCAGGAACCTTTCACAGATACGCAGTATTTT. Protein: CSVERQEPFTDTQYF.

Ten or more counts support this clonotype. This sequence joins TRBV7-2 and TRBJ1-5; 7 nucleotides align to TRBD1. Germline V CDR1 and CDR2: SGHTA, FQGNSA. The CDR3 loop spans 15 amino acids. The junction had 4 bases not matched to a gene; V was cut back by 5 bases and J by 0 bases. In nucleotides, the CDR3 is TGTGCCAGCAGCGAAGGGACAGATAGCAATCAGCCCCAGCATTTT. Its translation: CASSEGTDSNQPQHF.

As to this clonotype: This may be a read error: a much more frequent sequence differs by one nucleotide. V is TRBV12-3 or TRBV12-4 and J is TRBJ2-3; the match to TRBD2 covers 7 bases. J gave up 4 bases and V 6 bases, and 16 bases lay outside the gene matches. The CDR3 has 17 residues. The CDR3 is CASSVDFQRAGADTQYF. The CDR3 coding sequence is TGTGCCAGCAGCGTCGACTTCCAGAGGGCGGGAGCAGATACGCAGTATTTT.

This clonotype came up many times. The J gene is TRBJ2-7, the V gene TRBV28; D possibly corresponds to TRBD2 (6 bases). V lost 2 bases and J lost 0, with 8 bases in between. The CDR3 is 14 amino acids. Germline V gives CDR1 MDHEN, CDR2 SYDVKM. For the CDR3, the DNA is TGTGCCAGCAGTTTACCGGGGGTCTCCTACGAGCAGTACTTC. Its translation is CASSLPGVSYEQYF. Full variable domain (rest looked up from reference TRBV28 and TRBJ2-7): DVKVTQSSRYLVKRTGEKVFLECVQDMDHENMFWYRQDPGLGLRLIYFSYDVKMKEKGDIPEGYSVSREKKERFSLILESASTNQTSMYLCASSLPGVSYEQYFGPGTRLTVT.

This chain links TRBV27 with TRBJ2-2; D remains unclear. V dropped 1 base and J dropped 4 bases, with 4 bases sitting between them. This CDR3 comprises 13 residues. The germline gives CDR1 MNHEY, CDR2 SMNVEV (reference sequence). The CDR3 here is CASSLYATGELFF. The CDR3 nucleotides are TGTGCCAGCAGTTTATATGCCACCGGGGAGCTGTTTTTT.

V and J are TRBV18 and TRBJ2-5; 12 bases agree with TRBD1. V shed 4 bases and J 3 bases; nucleotides not matched to a gene: 15. Germline V gene lookup returns CDR1 KGHSH and CDR2 LQKENI. The length of the CDR3 is 19 residues. In DNA form, the CDR3 reads TGTGCCAGCTCACGTGCCGGGACAGGGGGCCCCACTGAAGAAGAGACCCAGTACTTC. Protein: CASSRAGTGGPTEEETQYF.

This clonotype was counted at least ten times. CDR3 sequence reads: CASSQGQRNQETQYF. In nucleotides, the CDR3 is TGCGCCAGCAGCCAAGGACAGAGAAACCAAGAGACCCAGTACTTC. The chain is built from TRBV4-1 and TRBJ2-5, with a tentative D call TRBD1 (5 bases). The CDR3 length is 15 residues. Germline lookup yields CDR1 MGHRA and CDR2 YSYEKL. V was clipped by 1 base and J by 0 bases, with 9 bases between them.

The genes are TRBV2 and TRBJ2-5, with 7 bases that match TRBD2. The germline V gene has CDR1 SNHLY and CDR2 FYNNEI. The trim removed 4 bases at V and 1 base at J, leaving 3 bases unmatched. The CDR3 consists of 14 residues. The CDR3 region is CASSGLASQETQYF. CDR3 DNA: TGTGCCAGCAGTGGACTAGCTAGCCAAGAGACCCAGTACTTC.

This clonotype was seen at least ten times. This rearrangement joins TRBV20-1 to TRBJ2-7; 7 bases map to TRBD1. V dropped 5 bases and J dropped 2; count of bases not matched to a gene: 15. Germline CDR1 reads DFQATT; CDR2 reads SNEGSKA (reference sequence). CDR3 length equals 16 residues. The CDR3 DNA is TGCAGTGCTCGCGATCAGATAGGACAGGCCGCCTACGAGCAGTACTTC. It encodes CSARDQIGQAAYEQYF.

A note on this clonotype: Just one base apart from a much larger clone, this may be a read error. The rearrangement uses TRBV7-2 and TRBJ2-3, with D perhaps being TRBD1 or TRBD2 (5 bases each). The CDR3 runs to 13 residues. Germline V gene sequence: CDR1 SGHTA, CDR2 FQGNSA. The CDR3 DNA follows: TGTGCCAGCAGCTTAGCGGTGGGGGATATGCAGTATTTT. Its translation: CASSLAVGDMQYF.

This clonotype showed up many times. This chain links TRBV5-1 with TRBJ1-1; a possible D gene is TRBD1 (6 bases). This CDR3 comprises 16 residues. CDR1 SGHRS and CDR2 YFSETQ come from the germline V gene. V was trimmed by 4 bases and J by 0 bases, leaving 16 bases between them. This chain's CDR3 is CASSRGGLSVNTEAFF. The CDR3 bases are TGCGCCAGCAGCAGAGGGGGACTCTCCGTGAACACTGAAGCTTTCTTT.

This chain joins TRBV7-9 and TRBJ2-1; a weak D match, TRBD2 (5 bases). Trimming took off 3 bases at V and 2 bases at J, with 14 bases between the two ends. Looked up from germline, CDR1 is SEHNR and CDR2 is FQNEAQ (reference sequence). The CDR3 runs to 16 residues. Written as DNA, the CDR3 is TGTGCCAGCAGCTTTATACAACCCGGGGCCTACAATGAGCAGTTCTTC. This translates into CASSFIQPGAYNEQFF.